Listed below are T cell receptor beta chains from one sample, sequenced in a study of blood T cell repertoires in COVID-19. This table comes from immunoSEQ multiplex PCR, and its TCRdb copy is limited to in-frame clones, with some not included. The sample has around 60,000 clones, around 87% seen once. Sequencing was carried out using peripheral blood. Every receptor here comes from a man between 60 and 70 years old with active COVID-19. CDR3s include the opening cysteine and the closing phenylalanine or tryptophan. The order of the fields is clone size, D gene, J gene, V gene, CDR3 protein, CDR3 DNA. A D gene is named only where the DNA matches it firmly. A clone size is listed for some rows: how often the clone was seen (once, few, many), or a class if it is expanded.

>.|TRBD2|TRBJ2-1|TRBV5-1
CASSLWAGESYNEQFF
TGCGCCAGCAGCTTGTGGGCGGGAGAGTCCTACAATGAGCAGTTCTTC
>.|.|TRBJ2-1|TRBV5-1
CASSLSYEQFF
TGCGCCAGCAGCTTGTCCTATGAGCAGTTCTTC
>.|.|TRBJ2-7|TRBV10-3
CAISEAQDSSYEQYF
TGTGCCATCAGTGAAGCCCAGGACAGCTCCTACGAGCAGTACTTC
>.|TRBD2|TRBJ2-3|TRBV5-4
CASSLGAGAGGPSTDTQYF
TGTGCCAGCAGCCTGGGGGCTGGAGCGGGAGGCCCTAGCACAGATACGCAGTATTTT
>.|.|TRBJ2-2|TRBV30
CARTLGHNTGELFF
TGTGCCCGGACGTTGGGACACAACACCGGGGAGCTGTTTTTT
>.|TRBD2|TRBJ2-1|TRBV19
CASSIISPGLAQREQFF
TGTGCCAGTAGTATAATCTCCCCGGGACTAGCCCAACGGGAGCAGTTCTTC
>.|.|TRBJ1-1|TRBV28
CASSPFGQTLMNTEAFF
TGTGCCAGCAGTCCCTTTGGACAGACTCTTATGAACACTGAAGCTTTCTTT
>once|.|TRBJ2-2|TRBV18
CASSPKLANTGELFF
TGTGCCAGCTCACCGAAACTCGCGAACACCGGGGAGCTGTTTTTT
>.|TRBD2|TRBJ2-4|TRBV10-2
CASGIAGGPGNIQYF
TGCGCCAGCGGTATAGCGGGGGGGCCCGGGAACATTCAGTACTTC
>.|TRBD1|TRBJ2-2|TRBV25-1
CASRTGAAGELFF
TGTGCCAGTCGAACAGGGGCAGCCGGGGAGCTGTTTTTT
>.|TRBD2|TRBJ2-3|TRBV7-3
CASSQTSGVTDTQYF
TGTGCCAGCAGCCAAACTAGCGGGGTAACAGATACGCAGTATTTT